This T cell receptor beta chain emerged from a study of T cell responses to AZD1222 COVID-19 vaccine. General study findings and limits: Baseline seropositivity occurred in only a handful of AZD1222 recipients. Donors in the cohort were predominantly white British and more often female, and clonal diversity was possibly underestimated. Vaccine-associated CD4 TCRs ranged over spike, dominating at 160-218 and 743-854.

Clones were read by immunoSEQ multiplex PCR, and TCRdb kept only the in-frame ones, dropping some. This specimen shows 150,000 or so clones; the ten leading clones hold about 2%. Looked up from germline, CDR1 is SGHTA and CDR2 is FQGNSA. Trimming stripped 7 bases from V and 2 bases from J, with 17 bases between. The CDR3 spans 15 residues. For this clone: Its cognate antigen is unknown.

The chain combines TRBV7-2 with TRBJ2-5; the D gene is possibly TRBD2 (6 bases). Sequencing input: peripheral blood. The receptor's source is an adult in good health. The CDR3 nucleotides read TGTGCCAGCATCCCCACGGGACTGTCACAAGAGACCCAGTACTTC. This codes for CASIPTGLSQETQYF.